The 10 T cell receptor beta chains given below trace back to one sample, sequenced in a study of beta chain features in type 1 diabetes. Investigators reverse transcribed all isolated RNA, so they sequenced expressed TCRB transcripts. Profiled with immunoSEQ multiplex PCR; TCRdb holds only in-frame clones, not every one. The sample has 300,000 to 400,000 clones, roughly 12% seen once. Notes on the study in general: In all four CD4+ subsets, TCRB CDR3 length was significantly, moderately reduced in type 1 diabetes.

These receptors are not linked to any known antigen. The sequenced sample consisted of naive CD4+ T cells from blood. These receptor sequences come from a woman aged 18-35 years with type 1 diabetes.

This chain uses TRBV5-5 with TRBJ2-6, with TRBD2 matching 9 bases. The CDR3 runs 16 residues. After removal of 7 bases from V and 0 bases from J, the junction contained 5 bases not matched to a gene. The V gene's germline CDR1 is SGHKS and CDR2 YYEKEE (reference sequence). Written as DNA, the CDR3 is TGTGCCAGCCGACTAGCGGCAGGCTCTGGGGCCAACGTCCTGACTTTC. This gives the protein CASRLAAGSGANVLTF.

This clone has only a few counts. The CDR3 DNA is TGCGCCAGCAGCCTTCTAGCGGGAGGGCCGCCTGAGCAGTTCTTC. As protein: CASSLLAGGPPEQFF. V usage is TRBV5-1 and J usage is TRBJ2-1, with 12 bases lining up with TRBD2. Losses at the gene ends were 4 bases for V and 9 bases for J; bases not matched to a gene: 8. The CDR3 loop spans 15 amino acids. Germline V gives CDR1 SGHRS, CDR2 YFSETQ.

The V call is TRBV28, the J call TRBJ1-5; D call uncertain. Trimming stripped 1 base from V and 5 bases from J, with 9 bases between. The CDR3 runs 14 residues. CDR1 and CDR2 from the germline V gene are MDHEN and SYDVKM. CDR3 nucleotide sequence: TGTGCCAGCAGTTTATTACAACGCCATCAGCCCCAGCATTTT. Translating it yields CASSLLQRHQPQHF.

This clone was detected once. This rearrangement joins TRBV7-9 to TRBJ2-3; TRBD2 aligns across 8 bases. CDR1 and CDR2 from the germline V gene are SEHNR and FQNEAQ (reference sequence). V lost 1 base to trimming and J lost 0 bases; unmatched junction nucleotides: 3. The CDR3 spans 16 residues. The CDR3 loop reads CASSLDLAGSTDTQYF. The CDR3, as DNA: TGTGCCAGCAGCTTAGATCTAGCGGGCAGCACAGATACGCAGTATTTT.

This chain links TRBV5-1 with TRBJ2-5; 13 nucleotides align to TRBD2. J gave up 0 bases and V 5 bases, and 1 base lay outside the gene matches. CDR1 is SGHRS, CDR2 YFSETQ, per germline. There are 15 residues in the CDR3. The DNA of the CDR3 is TGCGCCAGCAGGGGACTAGCGGGAAACCAAGAGACCCAGTACTTC. This translates into CASRGLAGNQETQYF.

A few counts support this clone. The chain links TRBV7-9 to TRBJ2-2, with 7 nucleotides matching TRBD1. Germline CDR1 SEHNR, CDR2 FQNEAQ (reference sequence). The CDR3 covers 14 residues. V gave up 2 bases and J gave up 6 bases; unmatched junction bases: 3. The CDR3 sequence is CASSLKGAPGELFF. CDR3 bases: TGTGCCAGCAGCTTAAAGGGGGCCCCCGGGGAGCTGTTTTTT.

The rearrangement joins TRBV25-1 to TRBJ2-3; 7 nucleotides match TRBD2. The CDR3 contains 17 residues. Germline lookup yields CDR1 MGHDK and CDR2 SYGVNS. The V segment lost 2 bases and the J segment 5 bases; nucleotides outside the gene matches: 13. CDR3: CASSEGFVAGAVDTQYF. The CDR3 DNA is TGTGCCAGCAGTGAAGGGTTTGTCGCGGGAGCGGTAGATACGCAGTATTTT. The full variable domain, rest sourced from reference TRBV25-1 and TRBJ2-3, is EADIYQTPRYLVIGTGKKITLECSQTMGHDKMYWYQQDPGMELHLIHYSYGVNSTEKGDLSSESTVSRIRTEHFPLTLESARPSHTSQYLCASSEGFVAGAVDTQYFGPGTRLTVL.

This chain's CDR3 is CASSPSWGGNEQFF. CDR3 sequence (DNA): TGTGCCAGCAGCCCCTCCTGGGGGGGGAATGAGCAGTTCTTC. The chain carries TRBV11-2 and TRBJ2-1, with TRBD2 matching 7 bases. V was pared by 5 bases and J by 7 bases, with 8 bases of the junction left unmatched. Germline assignment: CDR1 SGHAT and CDR2 FQNNGV. The CDR3 has 14 residues.

This clone was seen a handful of times. This rearrangement joins TRBV10-3 to TRBJ2-7; perhaps TRBD2 as D (6 bases). The CDR3 loop spans 14 amino acids. Per the germline V gene, CDR1 is ENHRY and CDR2 is SYGVKD. The CDR3 loop is CGCRREEGSYEQYF. The CDR3 DNA reads TGTGGATGCCGTAGAGAGGAGGGCTCCTACGAGCAGTACTTC.

This clone was detected only a few times. V usage is TRBV7-2 and J usage is TRBJ2-1; the match to TRBD2 covers 11 bases. The CDR3 contains 16 residues. CDR1 and CDR2 from the germline V gene are SGHTA and FQGNSA. Losses at the gene ends were 0 bases for V and 7 bases for J; bases not matched to a gene: 5. The CDR3 sequence: CASSLAIAGGANEQFF. The CDR3 nucleotides read TGTGCCAGCAGCTTAGCGATAGCGGGAGGGGCTAATGAGCAGTTCTTC.